Listed below are T cell receptor beta chains from one sample, sequenced in a study of blood T cell repertoires in COVID-19. Some clones are missing from TCRdb's copy, which holds only in-frame ones; the method was immunoSEQ multiplex PCR. The data show some 450,000 clones, approximately 90% seen once. Input material: peripheral blood. These receptors were collected from a woman between 45 and 65 years old with COVID-19, enrolled during active disease. Both conserved end residues are part of each CDR3. Each record gives: V gene, J gene, CDR3 protein.

V: TRBV10-3; J: TRBJ1-6; CDR3: CAISDRQGNSPLHF
V: TRBV5-1; J: TRBJ2-6; CDR3: CASSLDRVGSGANVLTF
V: TRBV14; J: TRBJ1-6; CDR3: CASSHVGGAPLHF
V: TRBV29-1; J: TRBJ1-2; CDR3: CSVEAGQGAGYTF
V: TRBV10-3; J: TRBJ1-1; CDR3: CAITTGTREAFF
V: TRBV5-1; J: TRBJ1-1; CDR3: CASSLTGGSTEAFF
V: TRBV6-5; J: TRBJ2-7; CDR3: CASRLDRAPYEQYF
V: TRBV5-1; J: TRBJ1-2; CDR3: CASRDSSNYGYTF
V: TRBV28; J: TRBJ1-1; CDR3: CASSFQGRAFF
V: TRBV6-6; J: TRBJ1-4; CDR3: CASSGGGEKLFF
V: TRBV9; J: TRBJ2-7; CDR3: CASSVLGGSDEQYF
V: TRBV19; J: TRBJ2-7; CDR3: CASSIVRDKGYEQYF
V: TRBV7-2; J: TRBJ2-2; CDR3: CASSFGTGATTGELFF
V: TRBV5-4; J: TRBJ2-3; CDR3: CASSLVTGGGTDTQYF
V: TRBV10-3; J: TRBJ1-2; CDR3: CAISEPPGSRGYTF
V: TRBV4-1; J: TRBJ2-3; CDR3: CASSLRQAGTSATDTQYF
V: TRBV6-6; J: TRBJ1-2; CDR3: CASSSTGSYGYTF
V: TRBV6-5; J: TRBJ1-6; CDR3: CASSYRGTGNSPLHF
V: TRBV7-2; J: TRBJ1-1; CDR3: CASSLAQNTEAFF
V: TRBV2; J: TRBJ1-2; CDR3: CASEGGFGYTF
V: TRBV6-5; J: TRBJ2-3; CDR3: CASNAGGLLTDTQYF
V: TRBV27; J: TRBJ2-7; CDR3: CASSSDPGRGSFSNSYEQYF
V: TRBV6-5; J: TRBJ2-6; CDR3: CASTGGGANVLTF
V: TRBV6-5; J: TRBJ2-7; CDR3: CASRGADLYEQYF